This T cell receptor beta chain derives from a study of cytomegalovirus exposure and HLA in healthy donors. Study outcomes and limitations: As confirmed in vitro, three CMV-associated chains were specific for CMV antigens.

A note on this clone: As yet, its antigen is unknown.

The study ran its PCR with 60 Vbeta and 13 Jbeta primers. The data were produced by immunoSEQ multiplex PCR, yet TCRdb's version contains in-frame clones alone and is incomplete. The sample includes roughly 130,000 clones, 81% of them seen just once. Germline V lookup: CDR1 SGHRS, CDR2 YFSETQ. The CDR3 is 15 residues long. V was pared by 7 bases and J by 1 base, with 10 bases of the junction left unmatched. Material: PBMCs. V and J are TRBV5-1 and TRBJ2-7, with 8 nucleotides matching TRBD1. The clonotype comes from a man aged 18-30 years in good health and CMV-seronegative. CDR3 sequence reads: CASVPGTGNSYEQYF. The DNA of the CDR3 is TGCGCCAGCGTTCCCGGGACAGGAAATTCCTACGAGCAGTACTTC.